This section outlines one TCR beta chain sequence together with its context. This clonotype was counted ten times or more. Which antigen it targets is not known. Base quality data are lacking; no much larger clone is found one base away. The time point label for this specimen denotes: newly diagnosed GD, antithyroid drugs for less than 3 months. RNA was extracted from PBMCs in TRIzol for both TCR sequencing and RNA sequencing. The diagnosis of Graves' disease followed American Thyroid Association guidelines. The patients came from an endocrinology department in Xi'an, China. Each patient gave roughly 8.4 milliliters of peripheral blood, collected in an EDTA anticoagulant tube. Ficoll Paque Plus density gradient separation was used to isolate PBMCs, and no further T cell sorting was done. An Agilent 2100 Bioanalyzer and agarose gel were used to assess RNA quality, and a NanoDrop 2000 was used to measure RNA concentration.

V is clipped by 9 bases and J by 4 bases, and the sequence between their germline boundaries is 12 bases long. There are 13 amino acids in the CDR3, from cysteine to phenylalanine inclusive. Just the 39-base CDR3 DNA is kept, in frame starting at base 1. The germline V gene yields KGHDR for CDR1 and SFDVKD for CDR2. The sample comes from a study of regulatory T cells in long-lasting Graves disease (dated by TCRdb to about 2021). Regarding the complete study: Patients with newly diagnosed Graves' disease had been on antithyroid drugs for under 3 months. Patients with persistent Graves' disease were compared with patients with newly diagnosed Graves' disease using TCR sequencing and RNA sequencing of peripheral blood. A total of roughly 33 samples underwent TCR sequencing: around 13 from persistent and 20 from newly diagnosed Graves' disease patients. The study was registered as a clinical trial and conducted in China.

Study-level results and caveats: Persistent patients shared more public clonotypes among themselves (around 3,000) than newly diagnosed patients did (about 970). Only peripheral blood was studied, because thyroid tissue, the primary lesion, was inaccessible. Sequencing and analysis were restricted to the TCR beta chain. The authors noted that the small sample size was a limitation that may lower accuracy. TRBV28, TRBJ1-2 and TRBJ2-5 were preferentially used in persistent disease, while TRBV20-1 and TRBJ2-1 were favored in newly diagnosed disease. Lower TCR Shannon entropy and fewer highly expanded clones were observed in persistent Graves' disease patients than in newly diagnosed patients, which suggested clonal expansion.

The library was prepared using multiplex PCR. For sequencing, an Illumina HiSeq 4000 was employed. TCR beta libraries were built with iRepertoire HTBI primers and Arm-PCR amplification of CDR3 regions. PCR products were gel purified before sequencing. Turning to the authors' computational methods: Gene usage analysis of CDR3 amino acid clonotypes used the 55 to 80 TRBV and about 14 TRBJ segments found across samples. COPE and FqMerger were used to merge filtered high-quality paired reads into contigs. BLAST was used to align contigs to the IMGT TRBV, TRBD and TRBJ reference genes, and CDR3 was defined following IMGT. Clonotypes above 0.1% frequency were classified as highly expanded clones. Shannon entropy was used to measure repertoire diversity, and the Gini coefficient was used to measure V-J evenness. Public clonotypes were defined as clonotypes shared by more than one individual. Using fastp at Q25 and MiXCR, TCRdb reprocessed the public reads and kept productive beta chains. Every entry covers one CDR3 protein and lists the most common genes and DNA from its rows. TCRdb's processing, not the authors' own work, is the source of the V and J calls. The sample table lists around 400,000 distinct CDR3 sequences, around a sixth of them with a count of one. The top ten constitute 22% of the sample.

The input for sequencing was peripheral blood mononuclear cells (PBMCs), taken at new diagnosis, from a patient treated with antithyroid drugs. This TCR was sampled from a female donor with Graves disease. The receptor chain draws on TRBV24-1 and TRBJ2-1, with an unclear D gene assignment. DNA sequence: TGTGCCACCCGCGGAGAGTTTTACAATGAGCAGTTCTTC. The resulting protein is CATRGEFYNEQFF.